Listed below are T cell receptor beta chains from one sample, sequenced in a study of T cells in Graves' hyperthyroidism and ophthalmopathy. Each CDR3 protein is one row after TCRdb ran MiXCR on the multiplex PCR reads. The profile covers roughly 600,000 distinct CDR3 sequences, with about 15% appearing a single time and 9.5% to 15% taken by the ten largest. What was sequenced was blood. The receptors come from a woman between 50 and 59 years old with Graves' ophthalmopathy. Both conserved end residues are part of each CDR3. A D gene is named only where the DNA matches it firmly. Rows give clone size only sometimes, using once, few, many, or a class for an expanded clone.

TRBD1 | TRBJ1-1 | TRBV5-1 | many | 15 | CASSDPGGTNTEAFF | TGCGCCAGCAGCGACCCAGGGGGAACGAACACTGAAGCTTTCTTT
TRBD1 | TRBJ2-1 | TRBV7-3 | many | 17 | CASSGRGTGSGHNEQFF | TGTGCCAGCTCCGGGAGAGGGACAGGGTCGGGGCACAATGAGCAGTTCTTC
TRBD2 | TRBJ2-1 | TRBV20-1 | many | 14 | CSARGLAGYNEQFF | TGCAGTGCTAGAGGACTAGCGGGGTACAATGAGCAGTTCTTC
TRBD2 | TRBJ2-5 | TRBV19 | many | 15 | CAAARSGSFQETQYF | TGTGCCGCCGCGCGGAGCGGGAGCTTCCAAGAGACCCAGTACTTC
TRBD2 | TRBJ2-3 | TRBV5-6 | many | 16 | CASSLGLLAGTDTQYF | TGTGCCAGCAGCTTGGGGCTACTAGCGGGAACAGATACGCAGTATTTT
- | TRBJ2-7 | TRBV6-1 | many | 13 | CASSGRLAYEQYF | TGTGCCAGCAGTGGGAGATTAGCCTACGAGCAGTACTTC
TRBD2 | TRBJ2-7 | TRBV4-3 | once | 19 | CASSQAVGSGRAGGYEQYF | TGCGCCAGCAGCCAAGCGGTGGGTAGCGGGAGGGCCGGGGGCTACGAGCAGTACTTC
- | TRBJ1-1 | TRBV11-3 | - | 13 | CASSLGRAIEAFF | TGTGCCAGTAGCTTAGGCAGGGCAATTGAAGCTTTCTTT
- | TRBJ1-1 | TRBV4-2 | many | 12 | CASNRGNTEAFF | TGTGCCAGCAATCGGGGTAACACTGAAGCTTTCTTT
TRBD2 | TRBJ2-7 | TRBV30 | many | 21 | CAWSGVEDTSGSPVGSYEQYF | TGTGCCTGGAGTGGAGTGGAGGATACTAGCGGGAGTCCCGTAGGGTCCTACGAGCAGTACTTC
TRBD1 | TRBJ2-2 | TRBV24-1 | many | 16 | CATSDPGTGNTGELFF | TGTGCCACCAGTGACCCCGGGACAGGGAACACCGGGGAGCTGTTTTTT
TRBD1 | TRBJ2-7 | TRBV28 | many | 14 | CASRTGRSLYEQYF | TGTGCCTCACGGACAGGGAGGAGTCTCTACGAGCAGTACTTC
- | TRBJ2-1 | TRBV19 | - | 18 | CASSITPWNRETYNEQFF | TGTGCCAGTAGTATAACTCCTTGGAACAGGGAAACCTACAATGAGCAGTTCTTC
TRBD1 | TRBJ1-4 | TRBV12-5 | many | 15 | CASGFTGGSSEKLFF | TGTGCTAGTGGTTTTACAGGGGGCTCAAGTGAAAAACTGTTTTTT
TRBD2 | TRBJ2-1 | TRBV12-3/TRBV12-4 | many | 13 | CASSLLAANEQFF | TGTGCCAGCAGTTTACTAGCGGCCAATGAGCAGTTCTTC
- | TRBJ2-5 | TRBV11-2 | many | 13 | CASSLERGETQYF | TGTGCCAGCAGCTTAGAGAGGGGTGAGACCCAGTACTTC
- | TRBJ2-2 | TRBV7-8 | - | 14 | CASSSTDPTGELFF | TGTGCCAGCAGCTCGACGGATCCAACCGGGGAGCTGTTTTTT
- | TRBJ2-5 | TRBV7-9 | - | 14 | CASSSADGVETQYF | TGTGCCAGCAGCTCCGCAGACGGGGTGGAGACCCAGTACTTC
- | TRBJ1-2 | TRBV5-1 | many | 13 | CASSLTPTNGYTF | TGCGCCAGCAGCTTGACCCCGACAAATGGCTACACCTTC
TRBD1 | TRBJ1-4 | TRBV4-3 | - | 16 | CASSQDHRGANEKLFF | TGCGCCAGCAGCCAAGATCACAGGGGGGCTAATGAAAAACTGTTTTTT
TRBD1 | TRBJ2-7 | TRBV29-1 | few | 14 | CSVGSGQSNYEQYF | TGCAGCGTTGGTTCGGGACAGAGTAACTACGAGCAGTACTTC
- | TRBJ2-3 | TRBV10-3 | - | 13 | CAISEPDRDTQYF | TGTGCCATCAGTGAGCCCGACAGGGATACGCAGTATTTT
TRBD2 | TRBJ2-7 | TRBV15 | - | 16 | CATSRDLTSGTYEQYF | TGTGCCACCAGCAGAGATCTAACTAGCGGGACCTACGAGCAGTACTTC
TRBD1 | TRBJ1-1 | TRBV5-1 | many | 13 | CASSLEPGQGAFF | TGCGCCAGCAGCTTGGAACCGGGACAGGGGGCTTTCTTT
- | TRBJ2-3 | TRBV12-3/TRBV12-4 | many | 12 | CATTRDTDTQYF | TGTGCCACCACCCGGGACACAGATACGCAGTATTTT
TRBD1 | TRBJ2-1 | TRBV6-1 | few | 15 | CASSYGTGGSNEQFF | TGTGCCAGCAGTTACGGGACAGGGGGGTCGAATGAGCAGTTCTTC
TRBD2 | TRBJ2-1 | TRBV7-2 | many | 18 | CASSLSNPLAGVNNEQFF | TGTGCCAGCAGCTTATCAAACCCACTAGCGGGAGTAAACAATGAGCAGTTCTTC
- | TRBJ2-3 | TRBV20-1 | - | 15 | CSARSGTDPTDTQYF | TGCAGTGCAAGGAGCGGTACCGACCCCACAGATACGCAGTATTTT
- | TRBJ2-5 | TRBV6-2/TRBV6-3 | few | 14 | CASIPRLDLSAQYF | TGTGCCAGCATTCCGAGACTAGACCTAAGTGCCCAGTACTTC
- | TRBJ1-5 | TRBV28 | few | 16 | CASSLLSYRDYQPQHF | TGTGCCAGCAGCCTCCTGTCGTATAGGGACTATCAGCCCCAGCATTTT
- | TRBJ2-1 | TRBV4-3 | many | 17 | CASSQDQVALGMGEQFF | TGCGCCAGCAGCCAAGATCAGGTAGCTCTAGGAATGGGCGAGCAGTTCTTC
- | TRBJ1-2 | TRBV4-3 | - | 17 | CASSQDHGGLGGLGYTF | TGCGCCAGCAGCCAAGATCATGGCGGTCTTGGAGGGCTGGGCTACACCTTC
- | TRBJ1-1 | TRBV10-3 | many | 14 | CAISERFMDTEAFF | TGTGCCATCAGTGAAAGGTTTATGGACACTGAAGCTTTCTTT
TRBD1 | TRBJ1-2 | TRBV12-3/TRBV12-4 | many | 16 | CASSPGTGESAYGYTF | TGTGCCAGCAGTCCTGGGACAGGGGAATCAGCCTATGGCTACACCTTC
- | TRBJ2-6 | TRBV6-9 | - | 18 | CASSSEGTALSGANVLTF | TGTGCCAGCAGTTCGGAGGGGACGGCCCTCTCTGGGGCCAACGTCCTGACTTTC
- | TRBJ2-1 | TRBV14 | - | 15 | CASSQGTGPYNEQFF | TGTGCCAGCAGCCAAGGGACTGGACCCTACAATGAGCAGTTCTTC
- | TRBJ1-5 | TRBV6-1 | - | 13 | CASSLDSPQPQHF | TGTGCCAGCAGCTTGGACAGCCCTCAGCCCCAGCATTTT
TRBD1 | TRBJ1-1 | TRBV18 | many | 17 | CASSPPGTGGMNTEAFF | TGTGCCAGCTCACCGCCTGGGACAGGGGGAATGAACACTGAAGCTTTCTTT
- | TRBJ2-5 | TRBV7-2 | many | 13 | CASSLFSKETQYF | TGTGCCAGCAGCTTATTCTCTAAAGAGACCCAGTACTTC
- | TRBJ1-1 | TRBV12-5 | many | 15 | CASGPPYRDNTEAFF | TGTGCTAGTGGTCCTCCGTACAGGGACAACACTGAAGCTTTCTTT
TRBD1 | TRBJ1-2 | TRBV7-9 | many | 16 | CASSLTWTGTNYGYTF | TGTGCCAGCAGCTTAACATGGACAGGGACTAACTATGGCTACACCTTC
- | TRBJ1-1 | TRBV4-1 | few | 14 | CASSQEFGKTEAFF | TGCGCCAGCAGCCAAGAATTTGGGAAAACTGAAGCTTTCTTT
- | TRBJ2-1 | TRBV28 | many | 16 | CASSLPHLQLGNEQFF | TGTGCCAGCAGTTTACCTCACCTACAATTGGGCAATGAGCAGTTCTTC
TRBD1 | TRBJ2-1 | TRBV7-2 | many | 16 | CASSLDGTGRYNEQFF | TGTGCCAGCAGCTTAGACGGGACAGGGAGGTACAATGAGCAGTTCTTC
TRBD1 | TRBJ1-2 | TRBV7-3 | many | 14 | CASSLNGQGGGYTF | TGTGCCAGCAGCTTAAACGGACAGGGTGGCGGCTACACCTTC
TRBD2 | TRBJ2-5 | TRBV6-5 | many | 19 | CASSYSRLAGPGGQETQYF | TGTGCCAGCAGTTACTCGAGACTAGCGGGTCCTGGCGGCCAAGAGACCCAGTACTTC
- | TRBJ1-1 | TRBV28 | many | 14 | CASSLSRKHTEAFF | TGTGCCAGCAGTTTATCGAGGAAACACACTGAAGCTTTCTTT
- | TRBJ1-2 | TRBV18 | many | 17 | CASSPAPSGSMFHGYTF | TGTGCCAGCTCACCGGCTCCCTCAGGGTCGATGTTCCATGGCTACACCTTC
TRBD1 | TRBJ2-1 | TRBV30 | - | 14 | CAWSVGQGADEQFF | TGTGCCTGGAGTGTGGGGCAGGGGGCGGATGAGCAGTTCTTC
- | TRBJ1-5 | TRBV5-1 | many | 15 | CASSLEGKGNQPQHF | TGCGCCAGCAGCTTGGAGGGGAAGGGCAATCAGCCCCAGCATTTT